The clone carrying this T cell receptor (beta chain) came up once. The sample comes from a study of blood T cell repertoires in COVID-19. Study background: Whether acute or convalescent, the COVID-19 samples came from the United States, Italy and Spain. T cells, B-cell-depleted T cells, or PBMCs provided the cDNA or gDNA that served as material.

Residents of about two dozen US areas, aged roughly 18 to 89 years, made up the participants. Measured with immunoSEQ multiplex PCR; TCRdb has only the in-frame clones, and not every one. This table holds roughly 400,000 clones, about 88% found once. The germline V gene encodes CDR1 SGHDN and CDR2 FVKESK. Trimming left V 3 bases short and J 8 bases short, with 10 bases between. This CDR3 spans 12 amino acids. This receptor was identified in a woman in her late teens or twenties who had been exposed to COVID-19. The sample was PBMCs or T cells enriched from blood (not recorded which). The chain recombines TRBV14 with TRBJ1-2; tentatively, D is TRBD1 (5 bases). The CDR3 reads CASSQIGGGYTF. CDR3 bases: TGTGCCAGCAGCCAGATCGGGGGAGGCTACACCTTC.